These 28 T cell receptor beta chains were sequenced from one sample in a study of control samples from healthy donors and cancer patients. Here immunoSEQ multiplex PCR was the method, and the copy in TCRdb shows in-frame clones only, minus some. Found here are around 140,000 clones, approximately 93% of them singletons; the top ten hold roughly 6.2%. Sequencing used blood. The receptors stem from a man younger than 30 in good health.

This chain connects TRBV6-5 to TRBJ2-7, with TRBD2 identical over 10 bases. Trimming removed 7 bases from V and 2 bases from J; junction bases left unmatched: 8. The germline gives CDR1 MNHEY, CDR2 SVGAGI. The CDR3 is made up of 15 amino acids. The CDR3 is CASTGLAVGTYEQYF. The CDR3 bases are TGTGCCAGCACTGGACTAGCGGTAGGGACCTACGAGCAGTACTTC.

This clone was detected a few times. In nucleotides, the CDR3 is TGTGCCAGCAGCTTGGGATCGTACTTTGAAGCTTTCTTT. Encoded protein: CASSLGSYFEAFF. V gene TRBV5-6 combines with J gene TRBJ1-1; D call uncertain. Per the germline V gene, CDR1 is SGHDT and CDR2 is YYEEEE. Trimming cost V 0 bases and J 7 bases, with 10 bases left between them. The CDR3 length is 13 residues. Filled out from reference TRBV5-6 and TRBJ1-1, the complete variable domain reads DAGVTQSPTHLIKTRGQQVTLRCSPKSGHDTVSWYQQALGQGPQFIFQYYEEEERQRGNFPDRFSGHQFPNYSSELNVNALLLGDSALYLCASSLGSYFEAFFGQGTRLTVV.

CDR3 sequence (DNA): TGCGCCAGCAGCCAGGGGACAGGGAACCTAAACCTCGCCTACAATGAGCAGTTCTTC. Its protein product is CASSQGTGNLNLAYNEQFF. The chain has TRBV4-1 and TRBJ2-1; 9 bases are a match to TRBD1. Per germline, CDR1 MGHRA and CDR2 YSYEKL. Trimming cost V 3 bases and J 2 bases; bases outside gene matches: 14. CDR3 length equals 19 residues.

The rearrangement links TRBV19 to TRBJ1-2, with 7 positions matching TRBD1. Germline V CDR1 and CDR2: LNHDA, SQIVND (reference sequence). V was clipped by 3 bases and J by 1 base; unmatched bases: 8. This CDR3 comprises 16 residues. CDR3 in amino acids: CASSMVRDRNNYGYTF. The DNA of the CDR3 is TGTGCCAGTAGTATGGTACGGGACAGAAATAACTATGGCTACACCTTC.

J is TRBJ1-2 and V is TRBV4-1, with 7 positions matching TRBD1. This CDR3 is built from 13 residues. V shed 3 bases, J shed 6 bases, and the junction held 4 bases outside the gene matches. Germline assignment: CDR1 MGHRA and CDR2 YSYEKL. CDR3: CASSQVGGDGYTF. In DNA, the CDR3 is TGCGCCAGCAGCCAGGTAGGGGGCGATGGCTACACCTTC.

J is TRBJ1-6 and V is TRBV7-2; TRBD1 aligns across 9 bases. This CDR3 has 16 residues. Germline V CDR1 and CDR2: SGHTA, FQGNSA. Trimming removed 5 bases from V and 1 base from J; junction bases left unmatched: 3. The CDR3, as DNA: TGTGCCAGCAGCGTACAGGGGGCGTCCTATAATTCACCCCTCCACTTT. This sequence encodes CASSVQGASYNSPLHF.

V usage is TRBV12-3 or TRBV12-4 and J usage is TRBJ2-1, with D perhaps being TRBD1 or TRBD2 (5 bases each). Trimming left V 3 bases short and J 8 bases short, with 11 bases between. The CDR3 consists of 13 residues. Here the CDR3 DNA reads TGTGCCAGCAGTTTGTTCCGGGGCGATGAGCAGTTCTTC. Translated, it gives CASSLFRGDEQFF.

The chain links TRBV28 to TRBJ2-7; 9 bases fit TRBD1. CDR3 size: 14 residues. Germline assignment: CDR1 MDHEN and CDR2 SYDVKM. V dropped 8 bases and J dropped 2; count of bases not matched to a gene: 7. The CDR3 loop reads CASLTGGNPYEQYF. CDR3 sequence (DNA): TGTGCCAGCCTCACAGGGGGCAACCCCTACGAGCAGTACTTC.

This clone came up once. Here the CDR3 reads CASLRGLSYEQYF. The CDR3, as DNA: TGTGCCAGCTTAAGGGGTTTATCCTACGAGCAGTACTTC. This chain links TRBV12-3 or TRBV12-4 with TRBJ2-7; D is perhaps TRBD1 (5 bases). V lost 8 bases and J lost 1, with 12 bases in between. CDR3 length: 13 amino acids.

The CDR3 sequence: CASSSRGATKETQYF. The CDR3 DNA reads TGTGCCAGCAGTTCCCGGGGAGCTACCAAGGAGACCCAGTACTTC. V usage is TRBV6-6 and J usage is TRBJ2-5, with D possibly being TRBD2 (5 bases). Trimming cost V 4 bases and J 5 bases, with 17 bases left between them. Germline assignment: CDR1 MNHNY and CDR2 SVGAGI (reference sequence). This CDR3 is 15 amino acids long.

The chain combines TRBV27 with TRBJ2-5; 8 bases are shared with TRBD2. CDR1 is MNHEY, CDR2 SMNVEV, per germline (reference sequence). There are 14 residues in the CDR3. The trim removed 5 bases at V and 5 bases at J, leaving 7 bases unmatched. The CDR3 DNA reads as TGTGCCAGCAGTCAGGGACTAGAGACTGAGACCCAGTACTTC. It specifies CASSQGLETETQYF.

V gene TRBV10-3 combines with J gene TRBJ1-4, with D unclear. Germline lookup yields CDR1 ENHRY and CDR2 SYGVKD. Trimming took 0 bases from V and 2 from J, leaving 10 bases between them. This CDR3 spans 16 amino acids. The CDR3 here is CAISESPTATNEKLFF. CDR3 in DNA: TGTGCCATCAGTGAGTCTCCCACAGCGACTAATGAAAAACTGTTTTTT.

Comments on this clone: Other nucleotide sequences in the sample specify the same CDR3. This sequence joins TRBV7-9 and TRBJ2-3, with a tentative D call TRBD2 (5 bases). Deletions cut 4 bases from V and 2 bases from J, with 7 bases between. CDR1 and CDR2 from the germline V gene are SEHNR and FQNEAQ (reference sequence). CDR3 length equals 13 residues. DNA for the CDR3: TGTGCCAGCAGCTCGGGATCCACAGATACGCAGTATTTT. Amino acid sequence: CASSSGSTDTQYF.

This clone is a singleton in its sample. The J gene is TRBJ2-7, the V gene TRBV4-3, with D possibly being TRBD1 (5 bases). Germline CDR1 reads LGHNA; CDR2 reads YSLEER. The CDR3 spans 14 residues. V gave up 1 base and J gave up 4 bases, with 11 bases separating them. The CDR3 DNA is TGCGCCAGCAGCCAAGGGCAGGGTGTGTACGAGCAGTACTTC. This sequence encodes CASSQGQGVYEQYF.

V usage is TRBV7-8 and J usage is TRBJ1-5; TRBD1 aligns across 10 bases. The CDR3 sequence is 16 residues long. The germline V gene encodes CDR1 SGHVS and CDR2 FQNEAQ. J gave up 5 bases and V 0 bases, and 4 bases lay outside the gene matches. The CDR3 loop reads CASSLAAGTGDQPQHF. CDR3 in DNA: TGTGCCAGCAGCTTAGCCGCCGGGACAGGGGATCAGCCCCAGCATTTT.

The genes are TRBV7-9 and TRBJ2-2; 11 bases are shared with TRBD1. Trimming cost V 4 bases and J 6 bases; bases outside gene matches: 7. This CDR3 is built from 16 residues. Germline assignment: CDR1 SEHNR and CDR2 FQNEAQ (reference sequence). The chain's CDR3 is CASSSRDRGSSGELFF. DNA for the CDR3: TGTGCCAGCAGCTCCCGGGACAGGGGGTCCTCCGGGGAGCTGTTTTTT.

The chain carries TRBV5-6 and TRBJ2-6; D uncertain. The CDR3 is 17 residues long. Germline V gene sequence: CDR1 SGHDT, CDR2 YYEEEE. V dropped 4 bases and J dropped 2 bases, with 16 bases sitting between them. The CDR3 reads CASSPAPAPAGANVLTF. CDR3 DNA sequence: TGTGCCAGCAGCCCGGCCCCGGCCCCGGCTGGGGCCAACGTCCTGACTTTC.

The V and J genes are TRBV21-1 and TRBJ2-7; the table names TRBD2, a call not compared with the DNA. TRBV21-1 is assigned pseudogene status. CDR3 size: 20 residues. The CDR3 spells CASSKNLSTNNSGKTYEQYF. DNA of the CDR3: TGTGCCAGCAGCAAGAATCTGTCCACGAATAATAGCGGGAAGACCTACGAGCAGTACTTC.

The rearrangement uses TRBV7-9 and TRBJ2-1; D is possibly TRBD2 (5 bases). Germline V gene sequence: CDR1 SEHNR, CDR2 FQNEAQ (reference sequence). The length of the CDR3 is 16 residues. Deletions cut 5 bases from V and 2 bases from J, with 16 bases between. The CDR3 loop reads CASSSSQEAPYNEQFF. In nucleotides, the CDR3 is TGTGCCAGCAGCAGTAGCCAGGAGGCCCCCTACAATGAGCAGTTCTTC. Full variable domain (outside the CDR3, taken from reference TRBV7-9 and TRBJ2-1): DTGVSQNPRHKITKRGQNVTFRCDPISEHNRLYWYRQTLGQGPEFLTYFQNEAQLEKSRLLSDRFSAERPKGSFSTLEIQRTEQGDSAMYLCASSSSQEAPYNEQFFGPGTRLTVL.

The rearrangement joins TRBV2 to TRBJ1-2; TRBD1 matches at 12 bases. The CDR3 sequence is 18 residues long. CDR1 and CDR2 from the germline V gene are SNHLY and FYNNEI. Unmatched junction bases numbered 16, after V lost 6 bases and J lost 5 bases. CDR3 coding DNA: TGTGCCAGCAGCGACCCCCGGGACAGGGGGCCTTCTGGGTATGGCTACACCTTC. Residues: CASSDPRDRGPSGYGYTF.

This sequence joins TRBV30 and TRBJ2-7; 7 bases align to TRBD2. V gave up 4 bases and J gave up 1 base; unmatched junction bases: 1. This CDR3 region has 12 residues. Germline lookup yields CDR1 GTSNPN and CDR2 SVGIG (reference sequence). CDR3 region: CAWTSGSYEQYF. As DNA, the CDR3 is TGTGCCTGGACTAGCGGTTCCTACGAGCAGTACTTC.

This rearrangement joins TRBV18 to TRBJ2-1, with D tentatively TRBD1 (5 bases). Germline lookup yields CDR1 KGHSH and CDR2 LQKENI. V lost 1 base and J lost 7, with 17 bases in between. This CDR3 comprises 16 residues. The CDR3: CASSPRVGGHPNEQFF. The CDR3 region has the DNA TGTGCCAGCTCACCACGGGTAGGCGGACATCCTAATGAGCAGTTCTTC.

The chain links TRBV2 to TRBJ1-2; a possible D gene is TRBD1 (5 bases). The V end was cut by 3 bases, the J end by 8 bases, with 16 bases between. This CDR3 has 14 amino acids. CDR1 SNHLY and CDR2 FYNNEI come from the germline V gene. The CDR3 coding sequence is TGTGCCAGCAGTGACAGGGCCCTCGCTGTGGGCTACACCTTC. It yields the protein CASSDRALAVGYTF.

J is TRBJ1-4 and V is TRBV12-3 or TRBV12-4; D is unresolved. The CDR3 spans 11 residues. V lost 6 bases, J lost 11 bases, and 10 bases lay in between. The CDR3 reads CASSNSGKLFF. The CDR3 DNA follows: TGTGCCAGCAGCAACAGTGGGAAACTGTTTTTT.

The chain combines TRBV5-1 with TRBJ1-1; D might be TRBD1 (6 bases). V shed 4 bases and J shed 3 bases, with 13 bases lying between them. Germline values: CDR1 SGHRS, CDR2 YFSETQ. The CDR3 has 14 amino acids. The CDR3 sequence is CASSERGQHTEAFF. CDR3 nucleotides: TGCGCCAGCAGCGAGAGGGGACAACACACTGAAGCTTTCTTT.

This clone was seen a single time. V and J are TRBV5-6 and TRBJ1-2; 10 bases line up with TRBD1. There are 15 residues in the CDR3. The J segment lost 4 bases and the V segment lost 4 bases, leaving 7 bases of the junction unmatched. The germline V gene encodes CDR1 SGHDT and CDR2 YYEEEE. The CDR3, as DNA: TGTGCCAGCAGCCCCCGGAGGACAGGGGGCTATGGCTACACCTTC. It is translated as CASSPRRTGGYGYTF.

The chain is built from TRBV5-1 and TRBJ2-2; D possibly corresponds to TRBD1 (6 bases). V lost 3 bases to trimming and J lost 4 bases, with 7 bases between them. Germline assignment: CDR1 SGHRS and CDR2 YFSETQ. This CDR3 has 13 amino acids. In nucleotides, the CDR3 is TGCGCCAGCAGCTGGACAGTCACCGGGGAGCTGTTTTTT. Its protein product is CASSWTVTGELFF.

The chain employs TRBV7-9 and TRBJ2-7; the D gene is possibly TRBD2 (6 bases). This CDR3 contains 16 residues. Germline CDR1 is SEHNR and CDR2 is FQNEAQ (reference sequence). V shed 2 bases and J shed 0 bases, with 14 bases lying between them. The chain's CDR3 is CASSLSSRDFSYEQYF. The CDR3 nucleotides read TGTGCCAGCAGCTTATCCAGCAGGGACTTCTCCTACGAGCAGTACTTC.